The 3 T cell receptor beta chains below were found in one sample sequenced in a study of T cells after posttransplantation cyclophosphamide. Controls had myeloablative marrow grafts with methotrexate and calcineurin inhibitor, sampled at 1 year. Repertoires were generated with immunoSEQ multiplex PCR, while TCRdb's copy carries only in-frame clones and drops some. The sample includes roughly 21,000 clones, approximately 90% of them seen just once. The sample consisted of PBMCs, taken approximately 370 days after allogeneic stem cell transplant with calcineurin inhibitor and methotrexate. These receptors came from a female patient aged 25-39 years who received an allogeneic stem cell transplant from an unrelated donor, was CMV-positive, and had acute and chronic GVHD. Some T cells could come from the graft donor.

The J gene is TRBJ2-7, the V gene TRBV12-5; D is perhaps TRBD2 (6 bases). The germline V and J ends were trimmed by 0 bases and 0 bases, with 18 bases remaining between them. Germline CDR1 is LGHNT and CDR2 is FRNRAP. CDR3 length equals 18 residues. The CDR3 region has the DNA TGTGCTAGTGGTTTGGTATTCGGTCTGAGCGGGTCCTCCTACGAGCAGTACTTC. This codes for CASGLVFGLSGSSYEQYF.

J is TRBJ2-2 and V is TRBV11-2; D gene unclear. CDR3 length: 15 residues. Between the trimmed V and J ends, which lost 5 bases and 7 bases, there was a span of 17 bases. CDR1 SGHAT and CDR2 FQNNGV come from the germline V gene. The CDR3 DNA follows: TGTGCCAGCAGCGCTATACGGTTATCGCGCGGGGAGCTGTTTTTT. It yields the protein CASSAIRLSRGELFF.

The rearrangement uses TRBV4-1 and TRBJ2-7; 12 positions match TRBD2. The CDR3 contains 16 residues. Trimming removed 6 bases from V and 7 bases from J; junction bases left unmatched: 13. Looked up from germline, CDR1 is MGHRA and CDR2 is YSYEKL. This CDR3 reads CASSPIRLAGVEEQYF. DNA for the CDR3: TGCGCCAGCAGTCCCATAAGACTAGCGGGAGTGGAGGAGCAGTACTTC.